These T cell receptor beta chains were read from a single sample in a study of T-cell reconstitution after alpha-beta-depleted transplantation in children. One entry per CDR3 protein, called by TCRdb with MiXCR from the PCR reads. The sample carries some 830,000 distinct CDR3 sequences, approximately 15% recorded once. Sample: PBMCs, mostly from graft donor cells, taken 360 days after TCRalphabeta/CD19-depleted stem cell transplant. These receptors all come from a male patient under 18 who had a stem cell transplant for acute lymphoblastic leukemia, so the T cells may come from the graft donor. Each CDR3 is given with its conserved first and last residue. The order of the fields is J gene, D gene, V gene, clone size, CDR3 protein, CDR3 DNA. A D gene is named only where the DNA matches it firmly. Not all rows give a size; the values are once, few, many and, for expanded clones, a class.

TRBJ2-3 | NA | TRBV11-2 | few | CASIPSSGGATDTQYF | TGTGCCAGCATCCCATCTTCGGGCGGGGCCACAGATACGCAGTATTTT
TRBJ2-5 | NA | TRBV5-5 | few | CASSLGSTGRGVAQYF | TGTGCCAGCAGCTTGGGTAGTACAGGTCGTGGAGTGGCCCAGTACTTC
TRBJ2-1 | TRBD2 | TRBV5-1 | few | CASSPGTVRLAGGYNEQFF | TGCGCCAGCAGCCCGGGGACAGTTCGACTAGCGGGAGGCTACAATGAGCAGTTCTTC
TRBJ1-1 | TRBD1 | TRBV5-1 | few | CASSPGQGGGTEAFF | TGCGCCAGCAGCCCTGGACAGGGCGGGGGAACTGAAGCTTTCTTT
TRBJ2-7 | NA | TRBV7-9 | NA | CASSSQQLRGEQYF | TGTGCCAGCAGCTCGCAGCAACTCAGGGGCGAGCAGTACTTC
TRBJ2-7 | TRBD2 | TRBV7-9 | few | CASSLRDRGAYEQYF | TGTGCCAGCAGCTTAAGGGACCGGGGGGCCTACGAGCAGTACTTC
TRBJ2-7 | NA | TRBV5-1 | many | CASRFTVSSYEQYF | TGCGCCAGCAGATTCACCGTAAGCTCCTACGAGCAGTACTTC
TRBJ2-7 | NA | TRBV12-3/TRBV12-4 | many | CASSPQGW | TGTGCCAGCAGTCCTCAGGGGTGG
TRBJ2-3 | NA | TRBV7-7 | few | CASSPHLEGTDTQYF | TGTGCCAGCAGCCCACACTTGGAAGGCACAGATACGCAGTATTTT
TRBJ1-2 | TRBD1 | TRBV20-1 | NA | CSVGQLSGYTF | TGCAGCGTGGGACAGCTCTCGGGCTACACCTTC
TRBJ2-7 | NA | TRBV4-1 | NA | CASSQGPDSGLYEQYF | TGCGCCAGCAGCCAAGGACCTGATAGCGGACTTTACGAGCAGTACTTC
TRBJ2-1 | NA | TRBV18 | few | CASSPNRADNEQFF | TGTGCCAGCTCACCGAACAGAGCGGACAATGAGCAGTTCTTC
TRBJ2-7 | NA | TRBV20-1 | few | CSARDGRSGTPFYEQYF | TGCAGTGCTAGAGATGGGCGGTCAGGGACTCCCTTCTACGAGCAGTACTTC
TRBJ1-5 | TRBD1 | TRBV12-3/TRBV12-4 | NA | CASSLAGGVSQPQHF | TGTGCCAGCAGTTTGGCAGGGGGCGTTTCTCAGCCCCAGCATTTT
TRBJ2-1 | NA | TRBV3-1 | few | CASSQVYRNEQFF | TGTGCCAGCAGCCAAGTTTACCGCAATGAGCAGTTCTTC
TRBJ2-5 | TRBD2 | TRBV4-1 | few | CASSQNTLAGRQETQYF | TGCGCCAGCAGCCAAAATACCTTAGCGGGCCGCCAAGAGACCCAGTACTTC
TRBJ2-1 | NA | TRBV12-3/TRBV12-4 | few | CASSHPIGQFF | TGTGCCAGCAGCCACCCGATCGGGCAGTTCTTC
TRBJ2-4 | NA | TRBV5-1 | many | CASSDRDSAKNIQYF | TGCGCCAGCAGCGACCGGGACTCAGCCAAAAACATTCAGTACTTC
TRBJ2-6 | NA | TRBV19 | NA | CASSIDKSGANVLTF | TGTGCCAGTAGTATAGATAAGTCTGGGGCCAACGTCCTGACTTTC
TRBJ2-3 | NA | TRBV5-1 | many | CASSWVADTQYF | TGCGCCAGCAGCTGGGTTGCGGATACGCAGTATTTT
TRBJ2-1 | NA | TRBV5-4 | NA | CASRLQAPLLASEFF | TGTGCCAGCAGACTCCAAGCCCCTCTTCTAGCGTCGGAGTTCTTC
TRBJ2-3 | TRBD2 | TRBV20-1 | NA | CSAKHGGNTDTQYF | TGCAGTGCAAAACACGGGGGGAACACAGATACGCAGTATTTT
TRBJ2-3 | NA | TRBV5-1 | many | CASSLEGRRDTQYF | TGCGCCAGCAGCTTGGAGGGTAGAAGAGATACGCAGTATTTT
TRBJ1-1 | NA | TRBV7-8 | few | CASSPYISVEAFF | TGTGCCAGCAGCCCCTATATCTCGGTGGAAGCTTTCTTT
TRBJ2-5 | NA | TRBV27 | few | CASSPSRVQETQYF | TGTGCCAGCAGTCCCTCGCGGGTCCAAGAGACCCAGTACTTC
TRBJ2-7 | NA | TRBV18 | many | CASSPSSYEQYF | TGTGCCAGCAGCCCGAGCTCCTACGAGCAGTACTTC
TRBJ2-7 | TRBD2 | TRBV4-3 | NA | CASSHSGTSSHEQYF | TGCGCCAGCAGCCACTCCGGGACTAGCTCCCACGAGCAGTACTTC
TRBJ1-5 | NA | TRBV15 | few | CATSRLGALEPQHF | TGTGCCACCAGCAGACTAGGGGCCCTAGAGCCCCAGCATTTT
TRBJ2-7 | TRBD1 | TRBV7-9 | few | CASSYPGTAYEQYF | TGTGCCAGCAGCTATCCCGGGACAGCCTACGAGCAGTACTTC
TRBJ2-7 | TRBD1 | TRBV5-1 | few | CASSFSGGLREQYF | TGCGCCAGCAGCTTCTCAGGGGGCTTGAGGGAGCAGTACTTC
TRBJ1-6 | NA | TRBV9 | few | CASSVGAGNNSPLHF | TGTGCCAGCAGCGTAGGGGCGGGGAATAATTCACCCCTCCACTTT
TRBJ2-2 | NA | TRBV5-1 | many | CASSLGVRGVSGELFF | TGCGCCAGCAGCCTTGGTGTCCGGGGAGTGAGCGGGGAGCTGTTTTTT
TRBJ2-7 | TRBD1 | TRBV5-1 | NA | CASSLVTGRGQGYHEQYF | TGCGCCAGCAGCTTGGTTACGGGTCGGGGACAGGGATATCACGAGCAGTACTTC
TRBJ1-4 | NA | TRBV12-3/TRBV12-4 | NA | CASHWGEQGKLFF | TGTGCCAGTCACTGGGGCGAGCAAGGAAAACTGTTTTTT
TRBJ2-1 | TRBD2 | TRBV12-5 | many | CASGSGLAGILGEQFF | TGTGCTAGTGGTTCGGGACTAGCGGGAATTCTGGGTGAGCAGTTCTTC
TRBJ1-5 | TRBD1 | TRBV24-1 | few | CATSDFPTGDNQPQHF | TGTGCCACCAGTGATTTTCCCACAGGGGATAACCAGCCCCAGCATTTT
TRBJ1-1 | TRBD1 | TRBV29-1 | many | CSVDRGTEAFF | TGCAGCGTCGACAGGGGGACTGAAGCTTTCTTT
TRBJ2-3 | NA | TRBV29-1 | few | CSVTGPTDTQYF | TGCAGCGTGACAGGTCCCACAGATACGCAGTATTTT
TRBJ2-7 | NA | TRBV29-1 | many | CSVVDGAIYEQYF | TGCAGCGTAGTGGACGGTGCCATCTACGAGCAGTACTTC
TRBJ2-1 | TRBD2 | TRBV2 | few | CASSEDGLAGNEQFF | TGTGCCAGCAGTGAAGATGGACTAGCGGGCAATGAGCAGTTCTTC
TRBJ1-2 | NA | TRBV11-2 | NA | CASSSTGLGYTF | TGTGCCAGCAGCTCGACAGGCTTAGGCTACACCTTC
TRBJ2-1 | NA | TRBV7-9 | few | CASNPPRESYNEQFF | TGTGCCAGCAACCCCCCCCGGGAGTCCTACAATGAGCAGTTCTTC